Described below is a single T cell receptor beta chain sequence and its context. Assay: immunoSEQ multiplex PCR; the TCRdb copy retains only in-frame clones and omits some. The table has around 150,000 clones, roughly 90% seen once. CDR1 LNHDA and CDR2 SQIVND come from the germline V gene (reference sequence). CDR3 size: 16 residues. The V and J ends lost 0 bases and 6 bases, in that order; junction bases with no gene match: 6. The source of the sample is a study of blood T cell repertoires in COVID-19. At the level of the study: Samples representing acute and convalescent COVID-19 were sourced from the United States, Italy and Spain. Sample material is recorded as cDNA or gDNA derived from T cells, B-cell-depleted T cells, or PBMCs.

The clonotype comes from a man aged 25 to 40 with COVID-19, enrolled during active disease. Sequenced material: peripheral blood. The rearrangement links TRBV19 to TRBJ2-1; 9 bases align to TRBD1. As DNA, the CDR3 is TGTGCCAGTAGTATAGAACCACAGGGGGCTTCCAATGAGCAGTTCTTC. This sequence encodes CASSIEPQGASNEQFF.